Below, 18 T cell receptor beta chains from the same sample are listed, as sequenced in a study of cytomegalovirus exposure and HLA in healthy donors. In the PCR, 60 Vbeta and 13 Jbeta primers were used. Using immunoSEQ multiplex PCR, the repertoire was profiled, and TCRdb retains in-frame clones only, with some absent. This sample has some 96,000 clones, with about 74% found just once. The sequenced material came from PBMCs. The receptor set was obtained from a female donor in good health and CMV-seronegative.

The chain links TRBV5-4 to TRBJ2-2; tentatively, D is TRBD1 (5 bases). In germline, CDR1 is SGHNT, CDR2 YYREEE (reference sequence). Between the trimmed V and J ends, which lost 1 base and 6 bases, there was a span of 13 bases. The CDR3 is made up of 15 amino acids. Here the CDR3 DNA reads TGTGCCAGCAGCTTGTCTACAGGTTTATCCGGGGAGCTGTTTTTT. It codes for CASSLSTGLSGELFF.

This chain connects TRBV4-2 to TRBJ1-1; tentatively, D is TRBD1 (5 bases). The CDR3 is 19 amino acids. The germline gives CDR1 LGHNA, CDR2 YNFKEQ. V lost 1 base to trimming and J lost 0 bases, with 21 bases between them. In DNA form, the CDR3 reads TGTGCCAGCAGCCAAGTCGGGGGTCGGGACTTCATTATGAACACTGAAGCTTTCTTT. Translating gives CASSQVGGRDFIMNTEAFF.

This chain joins TRBV9 and TRBJ1-1; 7 bases are shared with TRBD1. CDR3 length: 14 residues. Germline CDR1 is SGDLS and CDR2 is YYNGEE. V was clipped by 0 bases and J by 3 bases; unmatched bases: 2. CDR3 sequence reads: CASSVEGAYTEAFF. The CDR3 DNA follows: TGTGCCAGCAGCGTAGAGGGGGCTTACACTGAAGCTTTCTTT.

Turning to this clone: One junction end does not reproduce the germline sequence, and a read error may be involved. The V and J genes are TRBV5-8 and TRBJ1-3; 7 bases are shared with TRBD1. Per the germline V gene, CDR1 is SGHTS and CDR2 is YDEGEE. The CDR3 has 17 amino acids. CDR3 region: CASSFGDSHFSGNIIYF. CDR3 DNA: TGTGCCAGCAGCTTTGGGGACAGCCATTTCTCTGGAAACATCATATATTTT.

The J gene is TRBJ2-3, the V gene TRBV4-2; D perhaps matches TRBD1 (6 bases). The germline V and J ends were trimmed by 6 bases and 1 base, with 11 bases remaining between them. In germline, CDR1 is LGHNA, CDR2 YNFKEQ. The CDR3 spans 14 residues. The CDR3 DNA is TGTGCCAGCAGACAGGGTTATGGCACAGATACGCAGTATTTT. Residues: CASRQGYGTDTQYF.

The chain links TRBV6-1 to TRBJ2-7; D possibly corresponds to TRBD1 (6 bases). CDR3 length equals 15 residues. Germline lookup yields CDR1 MNHNS and CDR2 SASEGT. The V end lost 7 bases, the J end lost 5 bases, and 21 bases lay between the germline ends. For the CDR3, the DNA is TGTGCCAGCATCATCGGCCAACAGGGCCGGGACGAGCAGTACTTC. It is translated as CASIIGQQGRDEQYF.

This chain joins TRBV5-4 and TRBJ2-7; TRBD1 matches at 9 bases. V shed 4 bases, J shed 2 bases, and the junction held 4 bases outside the gene matches. The CDR3 extends over 14 amino acids. Per germline, CDR1 SGHNT and CDR2 YYREEE (reference sequence). CDR3 amino acids: CASSRTGDTYEQYF. The CDR3 DNA reads as TGTGCCAGCAGCCGGACAGGGGACACCTACGAGCAGTACTTC.

This clone was seen only a few times. The CDR3 here is CASSAGLADTQYF. Written as DNA, the CDR3 is TGTGCCAGCAGTGCAGGACTAGCAGATACGCAGTATTTT. The V and J genes are TRBV2 and TRBJ2-3; 7 nucleotides match TRBD2. The CDR3 consists of 13 residues. Trimming at V came to 4 bases and at J to 4 bases, leaving 2 bases not matched to a gene. Germline V gene data show CDR1 as SNHLY and CDR2 as FYNNEI.

The genes are TRBV19 and TRBJ2-3, with a tentative D call TRBD2 (5 bases). Germline CDR1 reads LNHDA; CDR2 reads SQIVND (reference sequence). Trimming took off 2 bases at V and 5 bases at J, with 14 bases between the two ends. The CDR3 loop spans 15 amino acids. CDR3 amino acids: CASSIFPTRGDTQYF. The CDR3 bases are TGTGCCAGTAGTATATTCCCCACTCGGGGAGATACGCAGTATTTT.

The chain recombines TRBV5-6 with TRBJ1-3; D call uncertain. The germline V gene has CDR1 SGHDT and CDR2 YYEEEE. The V gene lost 5 bases and the J gene lost 4 bases, with 19 bases spanning the gap. This CDR3 spans 16 amino acids. The CDR3 protein is CASRMNSGGSGNTIYF. DNA of the CDR3: TGTGCCAGCAGAATGAACAGTGGAGGATCCGGAAACACCATATATTTT.

Turning to this clone: The junction shows a germline mismatch at one end, possibly a read error. The J gene is TRBJ2-6, the V gene TRBV7-9; possible D gene TRBD1, 6 bases. Germline CDR1 SEHNR, CDR2 FQNEAQ (reference sequence). The CDR3 runs to 16 residues. The CDR3 DNA reads TGTTCCAGCAGCCCAGGTCTGGGGGCAGGGGCCAACGTCCTGACTTTC. As protein: CSSSPGLGAGANVLTF.

This clone was observed a handful of times. Other DNA variants within this sample encode the same CDR3. V gene TRBV9 combines with J gene TRBJ1-1; TRBD1 agrees at 8 bases. The V segment lost 3 bases and the J segment 0 bases; nucleotides outside the gene matches: 7. The CDR3 is made up of 16 amino acids. CDR1 is SGDLS and CDR2 is YYNGEE in the germline V gene. CDR3 nucleotides: TGTGCCAGCAGCGCCCGGACAGGGCCCATGAACACTGAAGCTTTCTTT. Its protein product is CASSARTGPMNTEAFF.

The rearrangement uses TRBV4-1 and TRBJ1-5, with no clear D. This CDR3 has 19 amino acids. Trimming shortened V by 0 bases and J by 0 bases, and 18 bases separated the two germline ends. Germline V gene lookup returns CDR1 MGHRA and CDR2 YSYEKL. CDR3 sequence: CASSQEVRPLYYSNQPQHF. The DNA of the CDR3 is TGCGCCAGCAGCCAAGAAGTTAGGCCATTATACTATAGCAATCAGCCCCAGCATTTT.

There are a few counts of this clone. The chain couples TRBV6-5 to TRBJ1-2; TRBD1 matches at 8 bases. V was clipped by 4 bases and J by 5 bases; unmatched bases: 12. The CDR3 is made up of 16 amino acids. Germline values: CDR1 MNHEY, CDR2 SVGAGI. The CDR3 is CASSSLGQVGGYGYTF. CDR3 in DNA: TGTGCCAGCAGTTCACTGGGACAGGTCGGAGGATATGGCTACACCTTC.

The J gene is TRBJ2-7, the V gene TRBV5-1; 7 bases agree with TRBD1. V gave up 0 bases and J gave up 2 bases; unmatched junction bases: 5. There are 15 residues in the CDR3. Germline V gene data show CDR1 as SGHRS and CDR2 as YFSETQ. The CDR3 DNA sequence: TGCGCCAGCAGCTTGGTACGGCAGGGGGCCTACGAGCAGTACTTC. This encodes CASSLVRQGAYEQYF. The whole variable domain, filled in from reference TRBV5-1 and TRBJ2-7, reads KAGVTQTPRYLIKTRGQQVTLSCSPISGHRSVSWYQQTPGQGLQFLFEYFSETQRNKGNFPGRFSGRQFSNSRSEMNVSTLELGDSALYLCASSLVRQGAYEQYFGPGTRLTVT.

The sample holds many counts of this clone. The chain has TRBV2 and TRBJ2-1, with 8 bases matching TRBD2. The CDR3 is 15 residues long. Per germline, CDR1 SNHLY and CDR2 FYNNEI. V dropped 3 bases and J dropped 6; count of bases not matched to a gene: 7. The CDR3 reads CASSDPLAGANEQFF. The CDR3, as DNA: TGTGCCAGCAGTGACCCCCTAGCGGGTGCCAATGAGCAGTTCTTC.

This clone was counted a single time. The chain recombines TRBV7-9 with TRBJ1-4; 8 nucleotides agree with TRBD1. The CDR3 is made up of 16 amino acids. V dropped 8 bases and J dropped 2; count of bases not matched to a gene: 10. The germline CDR1 and CDR2 sequences are SEHNR and FQNEAQ (reference sequence). The CDR3: CASENRWTGTNEKLFF. For the CDR3, the DNA is TGTGCCAGCGAAAACCGCTGGACAGGGACTAATGAAAAACTGTTTTTT.

The CDR3 DNA follows: TGTGCCAGCAGTTGGGACACCCCCTACGAGCAGTACTTC. Encoded protein: CASSWDTPYEQYF. The rearrangement links TRBV6-1 to TRBJ2-7; D may be TRBD1 (6 bases). V lost 5 bases, J lost 2 bases, and 10 bases lay in between. Per the germline V gene, CDR1 is MNHNS and CDR2 is SASEGT. This CDR3 comprises 13 residues.